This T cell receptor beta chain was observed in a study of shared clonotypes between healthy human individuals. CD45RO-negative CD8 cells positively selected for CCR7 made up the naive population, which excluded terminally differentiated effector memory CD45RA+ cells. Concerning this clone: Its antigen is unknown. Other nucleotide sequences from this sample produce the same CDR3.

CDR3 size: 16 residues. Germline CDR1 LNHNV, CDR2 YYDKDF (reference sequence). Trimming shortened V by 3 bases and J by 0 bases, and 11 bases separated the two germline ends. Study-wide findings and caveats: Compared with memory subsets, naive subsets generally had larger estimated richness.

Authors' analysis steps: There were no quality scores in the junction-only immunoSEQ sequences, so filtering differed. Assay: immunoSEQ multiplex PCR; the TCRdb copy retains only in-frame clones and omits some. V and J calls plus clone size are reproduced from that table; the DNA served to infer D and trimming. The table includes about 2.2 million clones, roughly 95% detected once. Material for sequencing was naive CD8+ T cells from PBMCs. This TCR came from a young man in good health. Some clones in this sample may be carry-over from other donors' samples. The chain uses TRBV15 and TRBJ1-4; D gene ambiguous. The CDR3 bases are TGTGCCACCAGCAGTCCATGGGGAGCAACTAATGAAAAACTGTTTTTT. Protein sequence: CATSSPWGATNEKLFF.